A single sample gave rise to the 4 T cell receptor beta chains below, sequenced in a study of circulating CD8 cells and anti-PD-1 response in melanoma. Live CD3+CD8+TCRalphabeta+ cells were sorted into four subsets by PD-1 and/or TIGIT. The QIAseq Immune Repertoire TCR panel built the libraries from roughly 16 ng of total RNA. TCRdb ran MiXCR on the reads and lists one entry per CDR3 protein. The table includes about 380 distinct CDR3 sequences, roughly 7.1% detected once. Source: CD8+ T cells from PBMCs, taken at baseline or after one month of anti-PD-1 therapy (not recorded which). The source is a human donor with melanoma.

This clonotype rates as large. This chain uses TRBV29-1 with TRBJ2-1; 8 nucleotides agree with TRBD2. Germline CDR1 reads SQVTM; CDR2 reads ANQGSEA. The junction had 11 bases not matched to a gene; V was cut back by 0 bases and J by 7 bases. The length of the CDR3 is 16 residues. The CDR3, as DNA: TGCAGCGTTGAAGATAGTAAAGGACTAGCCGAAAATGAGCAGTTCTTC. Residues: CSVEDSKGLAENEQFF.

The genes are TRBV28 and TRBJ2-5, with TRBD2 as a possible D gene (6 bases). Trimming pared 4 bases from V and 5 bases from J, leaving 14 bases between. Per the germline V gene, CDR1 is MDHEN and CDR2 is SYDVKM. CDR3 length: 14 amino acids. The CDR3 DNA sequence: TGTGCCAGCAGTTCTCCCGGGACTCGTGAGACCCAGTACTTC. It codes for CASSSPGTRETQYF. Full variable domain (rest looked up from reference TRBV28 and TRBJ2-5): DVKVTQSSRYLVKRTGEKVFLECVQDMDHENMFWYRQDPGLGLRLIYFSYDVKMKEKGDIPEGYSVSREKKERFSLILESASTNQTSMYLCASSSPGTRETQYFGPGTRLLVL.

As for this clonotype: One base away lies a much larger clone, so this may be a sequencing read error. In this CDR3 the conserved last residue, phenylalanine or tryptophan, is missing, so a read error is likely. The rearrangement uses TRBV14 and TRBJ1-2; D gene unclear. Trimming shortened V by 4 bases and J by 3 bases, and 6 bases separated the two germline ends. Germline V CDR1 and CDR2: SGHDN, FVKESK. There are 12 residues in the CDR3. Here the CDR3 DNA reads TGTGCCAGCAGCCGAGGGTACTATGGCTACACCTCC. The encoded protein is CASSRGYYGYTS.

The rearrangement links TRBV19 to TRBJ2-1; the D is unclear. Trimming took off 4 bases at V and 0 bases at J, with 7 bases between the two ends. Germline CDR1 and CDR2: LNHDA and SQIVND (reference sequence). The CDR3 is 14 residues long. Here the CDR3 reads CASSKKSSYNEQFF. The CDR3 nucleotides are TGTGCCAGTAGTAAGAAAAGCTCCTACAATGAGCAGTTCTTC.